This TCR beta chain was sequenced during a study of CD8 T cells in ankylosing spondylitis. Findings of the study overall: Seemingly characteristic of ankylosing spondylitis blood was a TCR beta motif consisting of about 8 highly homologous variants.

TCRdb itself ran the 5' RACE reads through MiXCR, one entry per CDR3 protein. This table holds roughly 230,000 distinct CDR3 sequences, 15% to 20% found once. This clonotype was recorded at least ten times. Its antigen is not known. Germline V lookup: CDR1 SQVTM, CDR2 ANQGSEA. The CDR3 extends over 14 amino acids. V was trimmed by 2 bases and J by 5 bases, leaving 15 bases between them. Sequenced: blood, either unsorted or a sorted T cell fraction (not recorded which). V and J are TRBV29-1 and TRBJ2-5, with TRBD1 as a possible D gene (5 bases). The origin of this receptor is a male donor with ankylosing spondylitis or in good health (not recorded which). CDR3 amino acids: CSVEQFEQEETQYF. Written as DNA, the CDR3 is TGCAGCGTTGAACAGTTCGAACAGGAGGAGACCCAGTACTTC.